These T cell receptor beta chains were read from a single sample in a study of blood T cell repertoires in COVID-19. Libraries were prepared by immunoSEQ multiplex PCR; TCRdb keeps only in-frame clonotypes and omits some of them. The table has fewer than 700,000 clones, around nine tenths seen once. The sample taken for sequencing was peripheral blood. The receptors were sampled from a woman in her forties or fifties with COVID-19, enrolled during active disease. Both conserved end residues are trimmed from each CDR3.

V gene	J gene	CDR3 protein
TRBV6-5	TRBJ1-2	ASTLLYGYT
TRBV3-1/TRBV3-2	TRBJ1-2	ASSQVDRGRGYT
TRBV30	TRBJ2-7	AWSPDRGHEQY
TRBV6-5	TRBJ2-1	ASTPSGGGYEQF
TRBV25-1	TRBJ1-4	ASSDRGTGEKLF
TRBV7-9	TRBJ1-3	ASSTDFGEGNTIY
TRBV27	TRBJ1-2	ASSRGTGSGYT
TRBV19	TRBJ1-1	ASSESGLNTEAF
TRBV5-1	TRBJ1-6	ASSLTGPPSPLH
TRBV5-1	TRBJ2-6	ASSLASRPGANVLT
TRBV4-2	TRBJ1-3	ASSPEAQESSSGNTIY
TRBV5-1	TRBJ2-7	ASSFELNEQY
TRBV5-6	TRBJ2-7	ASSSGDFSYEQY
TRBV7-9	TRBJ2-1	ASSPGGGGLDNEQF
TRBV6-5	TRBJ2-1	ASSGTSGGNNEQF
TRBV7-9	TRBJ1-2	ASSSQGLGGYT
TRBV3-1/TRBV3-2	TRBJ2-6	ASSQDQWSTLSGANVLT
TRBV5-1	TRBJ1-2	ASSPSVDGYT
TRBV7-2	TRBJ2-5	ASSPRTSGGAGETQY
TRBV27	TRBJ1-1	ASSLSTAVSTEAF
TRBV19	TRBJ1-2	ASTFRGGVSGNGYT
TRBV5-6	TRBJ2-2	ASSLLGTGKIGELF
TRBV19	TRBJ1-2	ASRDGGTNYGYT
TRBV20-1	TRBJ1-3	SALLQGRVY
TRBV5-4	TRBJ2-6	ASSLALYSGANVLT
TRBV5-1	TRBJ1-5	ASSLGGFSNQPQH
TRBV6-5	TRBJ2-7	ASSPPGLRGEQY
TRBV11-1	TRBJ2-1	ASSRTSGEYNEQF
TRBV24-1	TRBJ2-1	ATSDLVFNEQF
TRBV5-1	TRBJ2-3	ASSSQGSPSTDTQY
TRBV2	TRBJ2-5	ASSPGGNGETQY
TRBV19	TRBJ2-1	ASSSGTGSSYNEQF
TRBV5-3	TRBJ1-1	ARSPIPGQGTTEAF
TRBV5-1	TRBJ1-1	ASSLVESGGGSRAF
TRBV5-1	TRBJ1-1	ASSRGLNTEAF
TRBV5-6	TRBJ2-3	ASSSRDSLYTDTQY
TRBV4-1	TRBJ1-6	ASSQAQGGLYNSPLH
TRBV7-2	TRBJ2-3	ASSGTSGATDTQY
TRBV5-1	TRBJ2-2	ASSLVGYTGELF
TRBV6-6	TRBJ1-2	ASSYPDRTNYGYT
TRBV30	TRBJ1-1	AWGGSYTEAF
TRBV30	TRBJ2-2	ALLSGGGATAGELF
TRBV12-3/TRBV12-4	TRBJ1-3	ASSNREGNTIY
TRBV3-1/TRBV3-2	TRBJ1-6	ASSQGGGGYSPLH
TRBV18	TRBJ2-4	ASSPTTENIQY
TRBV2	TRBJ1-4	ASKRVEEKLF
TRBV7-9	TRBJ2-3	ASSTPLGLAGKDTQY
TRBV13	TRBJ2-5	ASSLGTLQETQY
TRBV6-5	TRBJ1-2	ASSFRGQGASYGYT
TRBV5-4	TRBJ1-2	ASSSQGSFYGYT
TRBV5-4	TRBJ2-5	ASSLEGGRETQY
TRBV15	TRBJ2-2	ATSRNEIRTGELF
TRBV30	TRBJ1-1	AYRTLNTEAF
TRBV19	TRBJ2-2	ASSRGLAGTGELF
TRBV2	TRBJ1-2	ASSERFGGGIYGYT